Each of the 6 T cell receptor beta chains below was sequenced from the same sample in a study of blood T cell repertoires in COVID-19. Using immunoSEQ multiplex PCR, the repertoire was profiled, and TCRdb retains in-frame clones only, with some absent. The sample carries 150,000 to 200,000 clones, roughly 90% recorded once. Sequenced sample: peripheral blood. These receptor sequences come from a man in his fifties or sixties with acute or convalescent COVID-19.

The CDR3 nucleotides read TGTGCCAGTAGCACAAGGACAGGAAATGGCTACACCTTC. Its translation is CASSTRTGNGYTF. The chain links TRBV19 to TRBJ1-2; 7 bases match TRBD1. This CDR3 is 13 amino acids long. The germline gives CDR1 LNHDA, CDR2 SQIVND (reference sequence). With 6 bases clipped from V and 6 bases from J, the junction kept 7 bases outside the gene matches.

A remark on this clone: In the same sample, other DNA sequences code for this CDR3. The chain combines TRBV27 with TRBJ2-1; TRBD1 agrees at 11 bases. Germline CDR1 is MNHEY and CDR2 is SMNVEV (reference sequence). The CDR3 length is 14 residues. J was trimmed by 8 bases and V by 5 bases; bases with no gene match: 5. CDR3 amino acids: CASSLGTGGDEQFF. DNA of the CDR3: TGTGCCAGCAGTCTGGGGACAGGGGGAGATGAGCAGTTCTTC.

This chain joins TRBV5-4 and TRBJ2-3; the match to TRBD1 covers 8 bases. Germline V lookup: CDR1 SGHNT, CDR2 YYREEE (reference sequence). Germline trimming cut 4 bases from V and 4 bases from J; bases unmatched to any gene: 5. The length of the CDR3 is 14 residues. The CDR3 nucleotides read TGTGCCAGCAGCGACTACAGGGGGGCAGATACGCAGTATTTT. Its protein is CASSDYRGADTQYF.

The chain is built from TRBV6-1 and TRBJ2-1; a possible D gene is TRBD1 (5 bases). V was clipped by 3 bases and J by 4 bases, with 10 bases between them. CDR1 and CDR2 from the germline V gene are MNHNS and SASEGT. The CDR3 has 14 residues. In DNA, the CDR3 is TGTGCCAGCAGTGATTTAGGGGATTACAATGAGCAGTTCTTC. This encodes CASSDLGDYNEQFF.

This clone was seen once. The rearrangement uses TRBV10-3 and TRBJ1-1; D is unclear. Trimming removed 5 bases at V and 3 bases at J, with 13 bases between. The germline CDR1 and CDR2 sequences are ENHRY and SYGVKD. The CDR3 has 14 amino acids. CDR3 bases: TGTGCCATCAGTCGATCGGAGACCTACACTGAAGCTTTCTTT. As protein: CAISRSETYTEAFF.

This clone was recorded only once. The chain employs TRBV5-1 and TRBJ2-1; no clear D gene. The germline V gene has CDR1 SGHRS and CDR2 YFSETQ. The CDR3 contains 15 residues. Trimming pared 0 bases from V and 8 bases from J, leaving 15 bases between. The CDR3 DNA sequence: TGCGCCAGCAGCTTGGCCATGTATCTGGGCGATGAGCAGTTCTTC. This translates into CASSLAMYLGDEQFF. Using reference TRBV5-1 and TRBJ2-1 for the parts outside the CDR3, the full variable domain is KAGVTQTPRYLIKTRGQQVTLSCSPISGHRSVSWYQQTPGQGLQFLFEYFSETQRNKGNFPGRFSGRQFSNSRSEMNVSTLELGDSALYLCASSLAMYLGDEQFFGPGTRLTVL.